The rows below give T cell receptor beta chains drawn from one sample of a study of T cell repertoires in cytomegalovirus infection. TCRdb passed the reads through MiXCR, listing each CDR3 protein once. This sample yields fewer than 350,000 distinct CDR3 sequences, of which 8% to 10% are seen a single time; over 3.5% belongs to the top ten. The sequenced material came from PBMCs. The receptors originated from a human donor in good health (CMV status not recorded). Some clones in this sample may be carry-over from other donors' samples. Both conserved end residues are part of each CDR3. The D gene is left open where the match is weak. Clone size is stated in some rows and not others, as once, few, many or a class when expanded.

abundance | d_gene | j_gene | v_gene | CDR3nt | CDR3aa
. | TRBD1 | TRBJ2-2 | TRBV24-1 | TGTGCCACCAGTGATTTTACAGGGGGAAGCACCGGGGAGCTGTTTTTT | CATSDFTGGSTGELFF
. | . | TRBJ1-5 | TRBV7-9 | TGTGCCAGCAGCCCCCTGAACGGGGCCAATCAGCCCCAGCATTTT | CASSPLNGANQPQHF
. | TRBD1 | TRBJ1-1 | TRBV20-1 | TGCAGTGCTACTCCGGGACAGAAATGGGTCACTGAAGCTTTCTTT | CSATPGQKWVTEAFF
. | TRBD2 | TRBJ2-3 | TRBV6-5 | TGTGCCAGCAGTTACTCTGGGACTAGCGGGGGATCCACAGATACGCAGTATTTT | CASSYSGTSGGSTDTQYF
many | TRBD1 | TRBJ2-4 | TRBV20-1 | TGCAGTGCTCCGACAGGGGGCATGAACATTCAGTACTTC | CSAPTGGMNIQYF
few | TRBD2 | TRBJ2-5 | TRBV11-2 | TGTGCCAGCAGCTCAAAAGTTGTAGCGGGACAAGAGACCCAGTACTTC | CASSSKVVAGQETQYF
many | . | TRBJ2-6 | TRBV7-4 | TGTGCCATAAGCTCTGGGGCCAACGTCCTGACTTTC | CAISSGANVLTF
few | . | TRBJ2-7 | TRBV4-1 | TGTGCCAGCAGCCAACGGGACCACTACGAGCAGTACTTC | CASSQRDHYEQYF
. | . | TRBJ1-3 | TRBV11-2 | TGTGTCAGCAGCTTCCAGGGTACTGGAAACACCATATATTTT | CVSSFQGTGNTIYF
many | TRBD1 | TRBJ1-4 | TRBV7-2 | TGTGCCAGCAGCTCGACAGGGAGGAGTGAAAAACTGTTTTTT | CASSSTGRSEKLFF
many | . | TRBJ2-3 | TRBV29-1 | TGCAGCGTCGACCTGACCGACACGCAGTATTTT | CSVDLTDTQYF
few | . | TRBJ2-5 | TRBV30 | TGTGCCTGGAGTCGACAGGCCCAAGAGACCCAGTACTTC | CAWSRQAQETQYF
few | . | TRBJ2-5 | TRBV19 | TGTGCCAGTAGTGAGGCAGGCTCTGTAGGGACCCAGTACTTC | CASSEAGSVGTQYF
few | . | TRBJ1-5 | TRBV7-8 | TGTGCCAGCAGCCCCACAGGGAGGAGCAATCAGCCCCAGCATTTT | CASSPTGRSNQPQHF
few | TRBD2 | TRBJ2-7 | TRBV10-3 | TGTGCCATCAGGAACACTAGCGGATCCTACGAGCAGTACTTC | CAIRNTSGSYEQYF
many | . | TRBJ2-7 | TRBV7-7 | TGTGCCAGCAGCCCCGAGGAGGGAGACGAGCAGTACTTC | CASSPEEGDEQYF
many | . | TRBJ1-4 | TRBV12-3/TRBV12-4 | TGTGCCAGCAGCTCTTCCGGGACAAGAGGCGAAAAACTGTTTTTT | CASSSSGTRGEKLFF
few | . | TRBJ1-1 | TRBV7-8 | TGTGCCAGCAGCTCACGACAGCCCGGGGAAGCTTTCTTT | CASSSRQPGEAFF
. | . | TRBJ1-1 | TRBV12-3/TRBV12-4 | TGTGCCAGCAGTATGACACCGAACACTGAAGCTTTCTTT | CASSMTPNTEAFF
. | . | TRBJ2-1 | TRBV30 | TGTGCCTGGATGACAAGCAATGAGCAGTTCTTC | CAWMTSNEQFF
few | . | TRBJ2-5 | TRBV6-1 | TGTGCCAGCAGTGAAGCCGGGGGGCGTGAGACCCAGTACTTC | CASSEAGGRETQYF
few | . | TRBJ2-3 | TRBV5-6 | TGTGCCAGCGGCGGGGTAAGCACAGATACGCAGTATTTT | CASGGVSTDTQYF
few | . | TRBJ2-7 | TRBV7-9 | TGTGCCAGCAGCTTAGCTTGGGGCCGCGTCGAGCAGTACTTC | CASSLAWGRVEQYF
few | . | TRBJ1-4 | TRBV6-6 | TGTGCCACCTCGAAGGGGTATGAAAAACTGTTTTTT | CATSKGYEKLFF
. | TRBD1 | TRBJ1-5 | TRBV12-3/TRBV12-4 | TGTGCCAGCAGTGTCCACAGGGGCGATCAGCCCCAGCATTTT | CASSVHRGDQPQHF
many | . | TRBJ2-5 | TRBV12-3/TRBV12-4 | TGTGCCAGCACCGCCGGCGGCTTCCAGGAGACCCAGTACTTC | CASTAGGFQETQYF
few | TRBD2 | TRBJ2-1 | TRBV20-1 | TGCAGTGCTAGTTCTCGCGGGAGCGGTGAGCAGTTCTTC | CSASSRGSGEQFF
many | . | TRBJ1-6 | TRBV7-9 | TGTGCCAGCAGCTCTGGACCGGCGGGAGGATCACCCCTCCACTTT | CASSSGPAGGSPLHF
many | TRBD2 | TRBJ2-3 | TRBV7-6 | TGTGCCAGCAGCCTCGGGACTAGCGGCACAGATACGCAGTATTTT | CASSLGTSGTDTQYF
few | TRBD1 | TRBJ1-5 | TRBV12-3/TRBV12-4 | TGTGCCAGCAGTCTACCGGACAGGGGATATCAGCCCCAGCATTTT | CASSLPDRGYQPQHF
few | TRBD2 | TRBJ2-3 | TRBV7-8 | TGTGCCAGCAGACCCATGGGACTAGCTATAAGCACAGATACGCAGTATTTT | CASRPMGLAISTDTQYF
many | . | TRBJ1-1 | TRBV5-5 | TGTGCCAGCAGCTTGGGAGCAAAGAACACTGAAGCTTTCTTT | CASSLGAKNTEAFF
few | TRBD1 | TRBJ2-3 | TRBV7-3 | TGTGCCAGCAGCTTGCCGGGACAGAGCACAGATACGCAGTATTTT | CASSLPGQSTDTQYF
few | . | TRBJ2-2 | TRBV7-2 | TGTGCCAGCAGCCAAGGCATCGCGGGGCACGGGGAGCTGTTTTTT | CASSQGIAGHGELFF
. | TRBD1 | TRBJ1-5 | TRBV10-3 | TGTGCCATCAGTGACAGGGGGGGCGATCAGCCCCAGCATTTT | CAISDRGGDQPQHF